This TCR beta chain stems from a study of cytomegalovirus exposure and HLA in healthy donors. Findings and caveats of the study: There were approximately 150 TCR beta chains listed as cytomegalovirus-associated. It was assumed in the presence/absence analyses that sequencing depth was roughly uniform across donors.

The PCR employed 60 Vbeta primers together with 13 Jbeta primers. TCRdb's copy holds only in-frame clones and misses some; the assay was immunoSEQ multiplex PCR. The profile shows around 170,000 clones, more than 80% of them singletons. In regard to this clone: Its antigen is undetermined.

Donors sampled were nominally healthy, though unrecorded immune exposures were likely. The V gene end was trimmed by 8 bases and the J gene end by 2 bases; junction bases not matched to a gene: 9. CDR1 and CDR2 from the germline V gene are SEHNR and FQNEAQ (reference sequence). CDR3 length: 16 amino acids. The TCR comes from a woman aged 45-59 years in good health and CMV-seropositive. This chain uses TRBV7-9 with TRBJ2-6; TRBD2 aligns across 7 bases. What was sequenced was PBMCs. CDR3 coding DNA: TGTGCCAGCTCCACGGGCGCGGGGGCTGGGGCCAACGTCCTGACTTTC. This translates into CASSTGAGAGANVLTF.